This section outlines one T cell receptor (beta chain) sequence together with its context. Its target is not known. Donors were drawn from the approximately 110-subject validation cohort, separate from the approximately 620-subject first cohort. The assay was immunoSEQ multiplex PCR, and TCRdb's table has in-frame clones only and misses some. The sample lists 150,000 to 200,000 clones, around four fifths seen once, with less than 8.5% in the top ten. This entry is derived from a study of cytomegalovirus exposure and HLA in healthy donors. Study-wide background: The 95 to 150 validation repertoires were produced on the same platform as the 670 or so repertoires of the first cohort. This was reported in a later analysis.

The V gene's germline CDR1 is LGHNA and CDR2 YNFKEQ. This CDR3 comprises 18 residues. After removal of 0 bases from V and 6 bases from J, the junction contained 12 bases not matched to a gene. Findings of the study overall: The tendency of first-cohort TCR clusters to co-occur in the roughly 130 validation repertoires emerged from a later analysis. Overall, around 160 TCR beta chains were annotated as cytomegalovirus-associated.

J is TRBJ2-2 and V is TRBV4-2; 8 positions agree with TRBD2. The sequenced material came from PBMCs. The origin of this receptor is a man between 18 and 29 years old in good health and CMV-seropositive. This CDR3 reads CASSQDISGSIGAGELFF. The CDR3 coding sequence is TGTGCCAGCAGCCAAGATATAAGCGGGAGCATAGGCGCCGGGGAGCTGTTTTTT.